A selection of T cell receptor beta chains follows, all from one sample in a study of radiotherapy plus CTLA-4 blockade in lung cancer. Using immunoSEQ multiplex PCR, the repertoire was profiled, and TCRdb retains in-frame clones only, with some absent. The table has 100,000 to 150,000 clones, approximately 84% seen once. The sample consisted of peripheral blood, taken from a patient treated with radiotherapy plus ipilimumab. The receptors derive from a human donor with non-small cell lung cancer who had a partial response to radiotherapy plus ipilimumab. The CDR3 runs from the conserved cysteine through the conserved F or W. Fields, in order: J gene, clone size, V gene, CDR3 protein. Size is stated for part of the rows, as once, few or many counts, or as a class when the clone is expanded.

TRBJ2-5,few,TRBV5-4,CASSLAATGAKKTQYF
TRBJ2-7,.,TRBV11-2,CASSPLGLAGTGEQYF
TRBJ1-4,.,TRBV2,CASRKTGVWGEKLFF
TRBJ1-2,.,TRBV4-2,CASSLAGADGYTF
TRBJ1-5,.,TRBV5-1,CASSLDSPNQPQHF
TRBJ1-2,.,TRBV28,CASSYRGDYGYTF
TRBJ1-2,.,TRBV7-9,CASSLRANYGYTF
TRBJ1-4,.,TRBV6-5,CASSSWDRGNEKLFF
TRBJ2-2,.,TRBV5-1,CASSPQDSNTGELFF
TRBJ2-7,.,TRBV14,CASSQQDRGVYEQYF
TRBJ2-2,.,TRBV6-5,CASGRTNTGELFF
TRBJ1-3,.,TRBV28,CASSFPKRGGNTIYF
TRBJ1-1,.,TRBV5-5,CASSLRDRNTEAFF
TRBJ1-3,.,TRBV19,CATAQGGSGNTIYF
TRBJ2-6,.,TRBV5-1,CASNLQASGANVLTF
TRBJ2-6,.,TRBV7-6,CASSSVVGANVLTF
TRBJ1-1,.,TRBV28,CASSFGGVSAEAFF
TRBJ1-2,.,TRBV27,CASSGRVNYGYTF
TRBJ1-1,.,TRBV30,CAWSPVLTEAFF
TRBJ1-1,.,TRBV7-9,CASSPTQGNTEAFF
TRBJ1-1,.,TRBV19,CASRGQGRNTEAFF
TRBJ2-4,.,TRBV28,CASSLAGGKNIQYF
TRBJ2-5,few,TRBV7-8,CASSPHVTGGQETQYF
TRBJ2-5,.,TRBV5-1,CASSLTSGSQETQYF
TRBJ1-1,.,TRBV7-9,CASSFTGVNTEAFF
TRBJ2-1,.,TRBV6-1,CASSEDTASGYSTSYNEQFF
TRBJ2-7,.,TRBV5-1,CASSLASGLAGAYEQYF
TRBJ2-1,.,TRBV27,CASSLSGASSYNEQFF
TRBJ1-4,few,TRBV18,CASAEQEPLFF
TRBJ2-3,.,TRBV5-5,CASSLRTDDTDTQYF
TRBJ1-3,.,TRBV28,CASSFGSGNTIYF
TRBJ2-2,.,TRBV27,CASSLSAGVSGELFF
TRBJ2-1,.,TRBV11-3,CASSSGPAGEQFF
TRBJ1-2,.,TRBV19,CASSIGHDSPIYGYTF
TRBJ2-1,.,TRBV4-1,CASSLGTSGKFGEQFF
TRBJ1-5,.,TRBV19,CASSLDSPTSHNQPQHF
TRBJ2-7,.,TRBV7-9,CASSLGGQGSGQYF